This entry features one T cell receptor (beta chain) sequence. Samples had at least 7 million PBMCs isolated from them. Alongside a J-beta primer mix, a sample-barcoded 5' primer served in a second PCR lasting about 7 to 12 cycles. One entry per CDR3 protein, called by TCRdb with MiXCR from the 5' RACE reads. The table shows approximately 1,700,000 distinct CDR3 sequences, with more than 35% occurring only once. These data belong to a study of blood T cells in healthy people across ages. Whole-study context: Through template switching, about one barcoded beta molecule was captured per two T cells, as measured in model experiments.

The CDR3 totals 14 residues. Germline loops: CDR1 SQVTM, CDR2 ANQGSEA. The V gene end was trimmed by 7 bases and the J gene end by 4 bases; junction bases not matched to a gene: 11. V usage is TRBV29-1 and J usage is TRBJ2-3; 7 bases map to TRBD1. This receptor was taken from a human donor in good health. Sequencing was performed on blood. CDR3 in amino acids: CSAIRGGDADTQYF. In DNA, the CDR3 is TGCAGCGCCATCAGAGGGGGCGACGCAGATACGCAGTATTTT.